The 27 T cell receptor beta chains presented below share a single source sample, sequenced in a study of cytomegalovirus exposure and HLA in healthy donors. The study ran its PCR with 60 Vbeta and 13 Jbeta primers. Here immunoSEQ multiplex PCR was the method, and the copy in TCRdb shows in-frame clones only, minus some. Here the sample spans some 220,000 clones, around 83% being singletons. The specimen sequenced was PBMCs. The receptors come from a girl aged 2-10 years in good health and CMV-seronegative.

CDR3 loop: CASSPLDRVFEDTQYF. The CDR3 nucleotides are TGTGCCAGCAGCCCCCTGGACAGGGTTTTTGAGGATACGCAGTATTTT. The V and J genes are TRBV7-9 and TRBJ2-3; 8 bases match TRBD1. CDR3 length equals 16 residues. V was clipped by 5 bases and J by 6 bases; unmatched bases: 13. The germline gives CDR1 SEHNR, CDR2 FQNEAQ (reference sequence).

The rearrangement links TRBV7-9 to TRBJ1-2; maybe TRBD1 (5 bases). V was clipped by 5 bases and J by 2 bases, with 9 bases between them. CDR1 is SEHNR, CDR2 FQNEAQ, per germline (reference sequence). The CDR3 extends over 13 amino acids. CDR3 in DNA: TGTGCCAGCAGCACCCGACAGAACTATGGCTACACCTTC. It codes for CASSTRQNYGYTF.

The chain has TRBV27 and TRBJ2-7; 7 bases agree with TRBD1. Germline CDR1 MNHEY, CDR2 SMNVEV (reference sequence). The CDR3 spans 15 residues. After removal of 6 bases from V and 2 bases from J, the junction contained 10 bases not matched to a gene. The CDR3 sequence: CASSNTGTVPYEQYF. The CDR3, as DNA: TGTGCCAGCAGCAACACCGGGACAGTGCCCTACGAGCAGTACTTC.

The chain combines TRBV11-2 with TRBJ2-1; the D is unclear. The CDR3 is 12 amino acids. Trimming cost V 5 bases and J 8 bases, with 10 bases left between them. Germline V gives CDR1 SGHAT, CDR2 FQNNGV. CDR3 in amino acids: CASSHRRDEQFF. The CDR3 DNA reads as TGTGCCAGCAGCCACCGCCGGGATGAGCAGTTCTTC.

In this sample, this clone turned up a few times. The chain links TRBV6-1 to TRBJ2-1; 9 bases agree with TRBD2. The CDR3 has 13 residues. The V gene end was trimmed by 8 bases and the J gene end by 15 bases; junction bases not matched to a gene: 14. Germline V gene lookup returns CDR1 MNHNS and CDR2 SASEGT. The CDR3 sequence is CASFKREAPRMFF. In nucleotides, the CDR3 is TGTGCCAGCTTCAAGCGGGAGGCCCCCCGCATGTTCTTC.

This clone was seen once. The chain is built from TRBV5-4 and TRBJ2-5; 9 bases line up with TRBD1. This CDR3 has 14 amino acids. V lost 4 bases to trimming and J lost 5 bases; unmatched junction nucleotides: 6. The germline V gene has CDR1 SGHNT and CDR2 YYREEE (reference sequence). CDR3 region: CASSGGTGRETQYF. The CDR3 DNA follows: TGTGCCAGCAGCGGGGGGACAGGGAGGGAGACCCAGTACTTC.

This clone showed up just once. The chain couples TRBV6-1 to TRBJ2-1, with TRBD1 as a possible D gene (6 bases). The ends were cut back, 4 bases at V and 2 bases at J, with 18 bases in the middle. Germline V gene data show CDR1 as MNHNS and CDR2 as SASEGT. The CDR3 is 17 residues long. The CDR3 sequence is CASSGSGHWGPYNEQFF. CDR3 coding DNA: TGTGCCAGCAGTGGTTCGGGACATTGGGGGCCCTACAATGAGCAGTTCTTC.

This clone has only a few counts. The chain uses TRBV10-3 and TRBJ1-1; D remains ambiguous. Germline CDR1 is ENHRY and CDR2 is SYGVKD. The V end was cut by 3 bases, the J end by 8 bases, with 4 bases between. The CDR3 covers 10 residues. Written as DNA, the CDR3 is TGTGCCATCAGTGACAGGGAAGCTTTCTTT. This codes for CAISDREAFF.

The chain is built from TRBV25-1 and TRBJ2-2, with D perhaps matching TRBD1 (6 bases). Trimming shortened V by 2 bases and J by 7 bases, and 14 bases separated the two germline ends. This CDR3 is built from 15 residues. Germline CDR1 reads MGHDK; CDR2 reads SYGVNS. The CDR3 DNA reads TGTGCCAGCAGTGAAATTACAGGGAATAACGGGGAGCTGTTTTTT. Amino acid sequence: CASSEITGNNGELFF.

To note about this clone: Its ends do not fully match the called genes, so a read error is possible. CDR3 nucleotides: TGTTCCAGCAGCTTAGGAGGACAGAACACTGAAGCTTTCTTT. Protein product: CSSSLGGQNTEAFF. The V gene is TRBV7-9, the J gene TRBJ1-1, with D perhaps TRBD1 (5 bases). Germline V gives CDR1 SEHNR, CDR2 FQNEAQ (reference sequence). The CDR3 contains 14 residues.

The rearrangement uses TRBV9 and TRBJ2-1; 8 bases are a match to TRBD2. Trimming removed 7 bases from V and 13 bases from J; junction bases left unmatched: 10. CDR1 is SGDLS, CDR2 YYNGEE, per germline. The length of the CDR3 is 12 residues. The CDR3 DNA reads TGTGCCAGCGAGGGGACTAGTTCGTCACAGTTCTTC. It translates to CASEGTSSSQFF.

The V and J genes are TRBV20-1 and TRBJ2-5, with no clear D. Germline V lookup: CDR1 DFQATT, CDR2 SNEGSKA (reference sequence). V was clipped by 6 bases and J by 5 bases, with 7 bases between them. This CDR3 spans 10 amino acids. DNA of the CDR3: TGCAGTGCCGTCGGGGAGACCCAGTACTTC. Translating gives CSAVGETQYF.

The rearrangement uses TRBV7-7 and TRBJ2-1; TRBD2 agrees at 11 bases. The germline V gene encodes CDR1 SSHAT and CDR2 FNYEAQ (reference sequence). This CDR3 spans 19 amino acids. V gave up 0 bases and J gave up 2 bases; unmatched junction bases: 9. The CDR3: CASSLALGSGGETYNEQFF. CDR3 coding DNA: TGTGCCAGCAGCTTAGCGCTGGGTAGCGGGGGGGAAACCTACAATGAGCAGTTCTTC.

This chain uses TRBV6-5 with TRBJ2-3; 8 bases fit TRBD2. The V gene's germline CDR1 is MNHEY and CDR2 SVGAGI. Trimming cost V 6 bases and J 5 bases; bases outside gene matches: 4. The length of the CDR3 is 13 residues. The CDR3, as DNA: TGTGCCAGCAGGGGTAGCGGGGAAGATACGCAGTATTTT. Amino acids: CASRGSGEDTQYF.

V gene TRBV5-1 combines with J gene TRBJ2-3, with 11 bases identical to TRBD2. The CDR3 is made up of 16 amino acids. With 2 bases clipped from V and 1 base from J, the junction kept 3 bases outside the gene matches. Germline-derived CDR1 and CDR2 are SGHRS and YFSETQ. CDR3 sequence: CASSFVSGGGTDTQYF. The CDR3 bases are TGCGCCAGCAGCTTCGTTAGCGGGGGGGGCACAGATACGCAGTATTTT. Looking up the rest from reference TRBV5-1 and TRBJ2-3 gives the full variable domain: KAGVTQTPRYLIKTRGQQVTLSCSPISGHRSVSWYQQTPGQGLQFLFEYFSETQRNKGNFPGRFSGRQFSNSRSEMNVSTLELGDSALYLCASSFVSGGGTDTQYFGPGTRLTVL.

The chain recombines TRBV5-4 with TRBJ1-4, with 9 bases aligning to TRBD1. The V and J ends lost 5 bases and 1 base, in that order; junction bases with no gene match: 6. This CDR3 comprises 16 residues. CDR1 is SGHNT, CDR2 YYREEE, per germline (reference sequence). The CDR3 coding sequence is TGTGCCAGCAGTAGACAGGGGGGGCAAACTAATGAAAAACTGTTTTTT. It is translated as CASSRQGGQTNEKLFF.

As to this clone: The same CDR3 is also encoded by other DNA sequences in this sample. V usage is TRBV14 and J usage is TRBJ1-2; perhaps TRBD1 as D (5 bases). The V gene lost 3 bases and the J gene lost 8 bases, with 10 bases spanning the gap. The germline V gene encodes CDR1 SGHDN and CDR2 FVKESK. The length of the CDR3 is 12 residues. CDR3 coding DNA: TGTGCCAGCAGCCAGGGGCCCAGGGGCTACACCTTC. The encoded protein is CASSQGPRGYTF.

The rearrangement joins TRBV5-1 to TRBJ1-2, with 9 positions matching TRBD1. V trimming: 4 bases; J trimming: 4 bases; junction bases outside the gene matches: 5. Germline V CDR1 and CDR2: SGHRS, YFSETQ. This CDR3 region has 14 residues. The CDR3 DNA sequence: TGCGCCAGCAGCACCGACAGGGGGAGCTATGGCTACACCTTC. This codes for CASSTDRGSYGYTF. The complete variable domain, with remaining parts taken from reference TRBV5-1 and TRBJ1-2, reads KAGVTQTPRYLIKTRGQQVTLSCSPISGHRSVSWYQQTPGQGLQFLFEYFSETQRNKGNFPGRFSGRQFSNSRSEMNVSTLELGDSALYLCASSTDRGSYGYTFGSGTRLTVV.

The chain is built from TRBV4-2 and TRBJ1-1; TRBD1 aligns across 9 bases. V lost 5 bases and J lost 7; bases outside the gene matches: 11. The CDR3 contains 15 residues. Germline V lookup: CDR1 LGHNA, CDR2 YNFKEQ. Here the CDR3 DNA reads TGTGCCAGCAGCGACTCCGGGACAGGGAAAGGTGAAGCTTTCTTT. Its translation: CASSDSGTGKGEAFF.

The gene calls are TRBV4-2 and TRBJ2-1; TRBD1 matches at 9 bases. CDR3 length: 15 amino acids. V shed 3 bases and J 7 bases; nucleotides not matched to a gene: 7. Germline V gene sequence: CDR1 LGHNA, CDR2 YNFKEQ. CDR3 nucleotides: TGTGCCAGCAGCCAGCCGGGACAGGGAGGGAATGAGCAGTTCTTC. Translated, it gives CASSQPGQGGNEQFF.

The V and J genes are TRBV9 and TRBJ2-5, with D unclear. The ends were cut back, 1 base at V and 5 bases at J, with 15 bases in the middle. This CDR3 is built from 15 residues. The germline V gene encodes CDR1 SGDLS and CDR2 YYNGEE. This CDR3 is CASSVFPQRQETQYF. The CDR3 DNA is TGTGCCAGCAGCGTATTCCCCCAGAGGCAGGAGACCCAGTACTTC.

This chain connects TRBV18 to TRBJ2-2; 12 bases align to TRBD2. J gave up 2 bases and V 9 bases, and 7 bases lay outside the gene matches. Germline V gene data show CDR1 as KGHSH and CDR2 as LQKENI. There are 16 residues in the CDR3. CDR3 sequence: CASSKTSGGNTGELFF. CDR3 sequence (DNA): TGTGCCAGTTCGAAGACTAGCGGGGGAAACACCGGGGAGCTGTTTTTT.

The chain employs TRBV7-2 and TRBJ2-4; D is perhaps TRBD2 (6 bases). Germline loops: CDR1 SGHTA, CDR2 FQGNSA. V dropped 5 bases and J dropped 0 bases, with 8 bases sitting between them. CDR3 length equals 14 residues. CDR3 protein: CASSAGLAKNIQYF. CDR3 bases: TGTGCCAGCAGCGCGGGACTAGCCAAAAACATTCAGTACTTC.

CDR3 region: CAWSGGAKNIQYF. The CDR3 coding sequence is TGTGCCTGGAGCGGGGGAGCCAAAAACATTCAGTACTTC. V usage is TRBV30 and J usage is TRBJ2-4, with D possibly being TRBD2 (6 bases). This CDR3 is 13 amino acids long. V was clipped by 3 bases and J by 0 bases, with 6 bases between them. The germline V gene encodes CDR1 GTSNPN and CDR2 SVGIG (reference sequence).

V and J are TRBV6-1 and TRBJ1-3; the D is unclear. V shed 4 bases and J shed 0 bases, with 10 bases lying between them. In germline, CDR1 is MNHNS, CDR2 SASEGT. The CDR3 has 15 residues. The CDR3 region has the DNA TGTGCCAGCAGTGTCGCCGGGTCCTCTGGAAACACCATATATTTT. Translating it yields CASSVAGSSGNTIYF.

The chain is built from TRBV4-1 and TRBJ2-7; 7 nucleotides align to TRBD1. The J segment lost 6 bases and the V segment lost 1 base, leaving 12 bases of the junction unmatched. Germline V lookup: CDR1 MGHRA, CDR2 YSYEKL. There are 16 residues in the CDR3. The CDR3 region is CASSQVLQGKGREQYF. Written as DNA, the CDR3 is TGCGCCAGCAGCCAAGTATTACAGGGGAAGGGGCGCGAGCAGTACTTC.

The sample holds one count of this clone. This chain links TRBV6-1 with TRBJ2-7, with D possibly matching TRBD2 (5 bases). This CDR3 is 14 amino acids long. Germline CDR1 is MNHNS and CDR2 is SASEGT. With 2 bases removed from V and 2 bases from J, the gap between germline ends came to 10 bases. The CDR3: CASSERGFPYEQYF. The CDR3 DNA follows: TGTGCCAGCAGTGAACGCGGGTTCCCCTACGAGCAGTACTTC.